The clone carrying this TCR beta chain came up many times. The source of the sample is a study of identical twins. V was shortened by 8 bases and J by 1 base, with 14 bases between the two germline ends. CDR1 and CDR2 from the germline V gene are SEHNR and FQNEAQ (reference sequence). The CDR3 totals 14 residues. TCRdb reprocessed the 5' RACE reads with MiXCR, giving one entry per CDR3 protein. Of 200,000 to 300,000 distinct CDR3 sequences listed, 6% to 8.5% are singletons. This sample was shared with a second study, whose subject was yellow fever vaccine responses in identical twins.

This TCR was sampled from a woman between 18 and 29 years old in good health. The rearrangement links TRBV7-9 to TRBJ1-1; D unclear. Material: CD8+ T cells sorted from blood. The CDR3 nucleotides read TGTGCCAGCGGACCTTTTCGGGGGAACACTGAAGCTTTCTTT. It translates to CASGPFRGNTEAFF.